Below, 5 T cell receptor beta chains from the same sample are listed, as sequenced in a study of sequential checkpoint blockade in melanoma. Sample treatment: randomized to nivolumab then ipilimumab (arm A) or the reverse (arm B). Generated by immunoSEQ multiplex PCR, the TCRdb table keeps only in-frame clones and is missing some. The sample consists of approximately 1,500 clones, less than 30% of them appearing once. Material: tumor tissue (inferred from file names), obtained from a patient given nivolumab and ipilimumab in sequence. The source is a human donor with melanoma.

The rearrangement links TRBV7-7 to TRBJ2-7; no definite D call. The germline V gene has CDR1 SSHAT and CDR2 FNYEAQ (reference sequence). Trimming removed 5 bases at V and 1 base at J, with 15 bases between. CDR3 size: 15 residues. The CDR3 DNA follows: TGTGCCAGCAGCCCAAAGGACCGTGCATCCTACGAGCAGTACTTC. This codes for CASSPKDRASYEQYF.

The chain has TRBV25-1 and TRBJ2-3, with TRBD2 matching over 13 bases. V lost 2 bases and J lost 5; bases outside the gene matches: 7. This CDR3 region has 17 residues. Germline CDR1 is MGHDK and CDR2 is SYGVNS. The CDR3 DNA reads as TGTGCCAGCAGTGAAATCGGACTAGCGGGAGAGGTAGATACGCAGTATTTT. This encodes CASSEIGLAGEVDTQYF.

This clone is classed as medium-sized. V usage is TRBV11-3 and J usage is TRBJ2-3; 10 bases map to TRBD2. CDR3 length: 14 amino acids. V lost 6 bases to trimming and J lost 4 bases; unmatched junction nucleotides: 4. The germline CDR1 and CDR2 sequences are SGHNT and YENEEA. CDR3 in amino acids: CASSKRGGSDTQYF. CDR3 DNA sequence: TGTGCCAGCAGTAAGCGGGGGGGGTCAGATACGCAGTATTTT.

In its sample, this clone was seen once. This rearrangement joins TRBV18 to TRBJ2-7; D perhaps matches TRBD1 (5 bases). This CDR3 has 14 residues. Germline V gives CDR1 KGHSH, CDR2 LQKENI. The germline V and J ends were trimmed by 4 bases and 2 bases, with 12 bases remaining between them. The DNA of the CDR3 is TGTGCCAGCTCACTTCGGACACAAACCTACGAGCAGTACTTC. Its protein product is CASSLRTQTYEQYF.

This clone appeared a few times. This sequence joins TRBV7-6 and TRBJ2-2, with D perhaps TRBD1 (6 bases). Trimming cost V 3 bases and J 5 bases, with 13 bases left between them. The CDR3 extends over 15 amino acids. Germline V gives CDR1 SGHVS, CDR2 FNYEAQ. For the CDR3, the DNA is TGTGCCAGCAGCTTTTCGAGGACAGTTACCGGGGAGCTGTTTTTT. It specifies CASSFSRTVTGELFF.